Following are 5 T cell receptor beta chains from one sample sequenced in a study of blood T cell repertoires in COVID-19. The table came from immunoSEQ multiplex PCR; TCRdb's copy has only in-frame clones and leaves some out. The table lists tens of thousands of clones, over 90% of them singletons. Source material: peripheral blood. Receptors originate from a human donor with active COVID-19. The donor label of this sample is uncertain.

V usage is TRBV29-1 and J usage is TRBJ1-2, with D possibly TRBD1 on 5 matching bases. This CDR3 region has 13 residues. The V end lost 5 bases, the J end lost 5 bases, and 15 bases lay between the germline ends. Per germline, CDR1 SQVTM and CDR2 ANQGSEA. The CDR3 nucleotides read TGCAGCGTTCAACCGGGACGGGAGTATGGCTACACCTTC. It is translated as CSVQPGREYGYTF.

The genes are TRBV11-3 and TRBJ2-7; unclear D gene. V gave up 0 bases and J gave up 2 bases, with 5 bases separating them. The CDR3 loop spans 13 amino acids. The germline V gene encodes CDR1 SGHNT and CDR2 YENEEA. Here the CDR3 reads CASSLESTYEQYF. The CDR3 DNA is TGTGCCAGCAGCTTAGAATCCACCTACGAGCAGTACTTC.

This clone came up once. This chain joins TRBV4-3 and TRBJ1-1; the match to TRBD1 covers 10 bases. The junction had 5 bases not matched to a gene; V was cut back by 4 bases and J by 3 bases. Germline CDR1 and CDR2: LGHNA and YSLEER. The CDR3 length is 15 residues. The CDR3 region is CASSPRTGGDTEAFF. The DNA of the CDR3 is TGCGCCAGCAGCCCCAGGACAGGGGGGGACACTGAAGCTTTCTTT.

This chain uses TRBV6-6 with TRBJ1-2, with 9 positions matching TRBD1. Trimming took 1 base from V and 4 from J; bases not matched to a gene: 7. The CDR3 contains 16 residues. The germline gives CDR1 MNHNY, CDR2 SVGAGI (reference sequence). This CDR3 is CASSYFPSDRGYGYTF. The CDR3 bases are TGTGCCAGCAGTTACTTCCCCTCGGACAGGGGCTATGGCTACACCTTC.

This sequence joins TRBV18 and TRBJ2-2, with 9 bases matching TRBD1. Germline CDR1 KGHSH, CDR2 LQKENI. The CDR3 is made up of 15 amino acids. After removal of 3 bases from V and 7 bases from J, the junction contained 6 bases not matched to a gene. Here the CDR3 reads CASSPVDRGHGELFF. CDR3 in DNA: TGTGCCAGCTCACCTGTGGACAGGGGACACGGGGAGCTGTTTTTT.